The 4 T cell receptor beta chains reported below all come from one sample, sequenced in a study of blood T cell repertoires in COVID-19. The assay was immunoSEQ multiplex PCR, and TCRdb's table has in-frame clones only and misses some. The data show about 40,000 clones, roughly nine tenths seen once. The sample was peripheral blood. These receptors originate from a man between 60 and 70 years old with acute or convalescent COVID-19.

The rearrangement joins TRBV10-1 to TRBJ2-1, with 9 nucleotides matching TRBD2. This CDR3 has 18 amino acids. V lost 3 bases to trimming and J lost 0 bases; unmatched junction nucleotides: 9. The germline V gene has CDR1 WNHNN and CDR2 SYGVQD (reference sequence). For the CDR3, the DNA is TGCGCCAGCAGTGAATTGGGGCTAGCGGGAAGCTCCTACAATGAGCAGTTCTTC. The encoded protein is CASSELGLAGSSYNEQFF.

This clone was detected a few times. CDR3 DNA: TGTGCCAGCAGTCGAGTTCGCGACAGGGGAGGAAACACCATATATTTT. The encoded protein is CASSRVRDRGGNTIYF. This rearrangement joins TRBV6-4 to TRBJ1-3, with TRBD1 identical over 8 bases. This CDR3 has 16 amino acids. Trimming cost V 5 bases and J 4 bases; bases outside gene matches: 10. Germline V gene sequence: CDR1 MRHNA, CDR2 SNTAGT.

The genes are TRBV2 and TRBJ2-1, with no clear D. This CDR3 contains 11 residues. Germline-derived CDR1 and CDR2 are SNHLY and FYNNEI. Trimming shortened V by 5 bases and J by 6 bases, and 5 bases separated the two germline ends. The CDR3 protein is CASSPLNEQFF. CDR3 nucleotide sequence: TGTGCCAGCAGTCCCCTCAATGAGCAGTTCTTC. Full variable domain (remainder filled in from reference TRBV2 and TRBJ2-1): EPEVTQTPSHQVTQMGQEVILRCVPISNHLYFYWYRQILGQKVEFLVSFYNNEISEKSEIFDDQFSVERPDGSNFTLKIRSTKLEDSAMYFCASSPLNEQFFGPGTRLTVL.

This rearrangement joins TRBV7-9 to TRBJ2-4, with 14 bases matching TRBD2. The CDR3 spans 22 residues. CDR1 is SEHNR and CDR2 is FQNEAQ in the germline V gene (reference sequence). Losses at the gene ends were 5 bases for V and 0 bases for J; bases not matched to a gene: 18. CDR3: CASSRDRETTSGRGVAKNIQYF. The CDR3 DNA sequence: TGTGCCAGCAGCCGGGACAGGGAGACGACTAGCGGGAGGGGAGTAGCCAAAAACATTCAGTACTTC.